The next 8 T cell receptor beta chains were all read from a single sample in a study of CD8+ T cells in alopecia areata. Treatment described: oral pan-JAK inhibitor, 5-10 mg twice daily. cDNA reverse transcribed from extracted RNA served as the sequencing template. Assay: immunoSEQ multiplex PCR; the TCRdb copy retains only in-frame clones and omits some. This sample has 150,000 to 250,000 clones, with 58% found just once. This specimen was CD4+ T cells sorted from blood, taken at week 24, from a patient treated with tofacitinib. These receptors were collected from a human donor with alopecia areata.

This clone has just one count. The chain links TRBV15 to TRBJ2-2, with D maybe TRBD2 (6 bases). Germline CDR1 is LNHNV and CDR2 is YYDKDF (reference sequence). V lost 4 bases, J lost 2 bases, and 11 bases lay in between. The length of the CDR3 is 15 residues. The CDR3 spells CATSMWGENTGELFF. The CDR3 coding sequence is TGTGCCACCAGCATGTGGGGGGAAAACACCGGGGAGCTGTTTTTT.

In DNA, the CDR3 is TGTGCCAGCACCCAAGGGGGAGCGGGGAGTGGTACGCAGTATTTT. Translated, it gives CASTQGGAGSGTQYF. This chain uses TRBV7-8 with TRBJ2-3, with D perhaps TRBD2 (7 bases). CDR3 length: 15 amino acids. V was shortened by 7 bases and J by 8 bases, with 22 bases between the two germline ends. The germline V gene encodes CDR1 SGHVS and CDR2 FQNEAQ.

This clone was counted at least ten times. The rearrangement links TRBV5-6 to TRBJ2-7, with no clear D. Germline CDR1 is SGHDT and CDR2 is YYEEEE. The CDR3 has 12 residues. V was trimmed by 0 bases and J by 6 bases, leaving 7 bases between them. As DNA, the CDR3 is TGTGCCAGCAGCTTGGTTGGACGCGAGCAGTACTTC. Encoded protein: CASSLVGREQYF.

CDR3 coding DNA: TGCTCGATGAGGGGCTCCTACGAGCAGTACTTC. It yields the protein CSMRGSYEQYF. The V and J genes are TRBV20-1 and TRBJ2-7; D is possibly TRBD1 or TRBD2 (5 bases each). Germline CDR1 and CDR2: DFQATT and SNEGSKA (reference sequence). This CDR3 is built from 11 residues.

This clone was counted between two and nine times. This chain uses TRBV2 with TRBJ2-4; TRBD1 agrees at 9 bases. Germline V lookup: CDR1 SNHLY, CDR2 FYNNEI. The CDR3 has 18 residues. V shed 3 bases, J shed 0 bases, and the junction held 9 bases outside the gene matches. This chain's CDR3 is CASSDSYRGRGAKNIQYF. CDR3 DNA: TGTGCCAGCAGTGATTCTTACAGGGGGCGTGGAGCCAAAAACATTCAGTACTTC.

DNA for the CDR3: TGTGCCAGCAGCGTAATGGCGCAATCTAATGAGCAGTTCTTC. The encoded protein is CASSVMAQSNEQFF. The V call is TRBV9, the J call TRBJ2-1; D ambiguous. The CDR3 is 14 residues long. V was shortened by 1 base and J by 7 bases, with 12 bases between the two germline ends. Germline V gene data show CDR1 as SGDLS and CDR2 as YYNGEE.

As concerns this clone: The same CDR3 is also encoded by other DNA sequences in this sample. The gene calls are TRBV7-2 and TRBJ1-1, with unresolved D. This CDR3 contains 13 residues. V dropped 1 base and J dropped 2 bases, with 5 bases sitting between them. Germline V gene data show CDR1 as SGHTA and CDR2 as FQGNSA. The CDR3 loop reads CASSLEANTEAFF. CDR3 DNA: TGTGCCAGCAGCTTAGAGGCTAACACTGAAGCTTTCTTT.

The chain employs TRBV6-6 and TRBJ1-2; 7 bases map to TRBD1. Unmatched junction bases numbered 3, after V lost 6 bases and J lost 2 bases. Germline CDR1 MNHNY, CDR2 SVGAGI (reference sequence). The CDR3 consists of 13 residues. The CDR3 DNA sequence: TGTGCCAGCAGCTTAGGGGGCAACTATGGCTACACCTTC. This encodes CASSLGGNYGYTF.